This T cell receptor (beta chain) was sequenced in a study of neurological immune-mediated disorders. The CDR3 has 16 amino acids. V lost 7 bases, J lost 0 bases, and 18 bases lay in between. CDR1 and CDR2 (germline): SGHTA, FQGNSA. TCRdb reprocessed the 5' RACE reads via MiXCR and lists one record per CDR3 protein. The sample yields tens of thousands of distinct CDR3 sequences, roughly 3.5% seen once. The study, taken as a whole, reports: The level of TCR clonal expansion was highest in patients with HTLV-1-associated myelopathy and lowest in multiple sclerosis, where it fell below the level seen in healthy controls. CDR3 amino acid sequences of expanded clones were not shared across subjects, a result suggesting private repertoires in all groups.

This clonotype has at least ten counts. Its antigen is currently unknown. Sequencing used PBMCs. The rearrangement joins TRBV7-2 to TRBJ2-5, with unresolved D. The sequence was obtained from a woman in her fifties or sixties with multiple sclerosis. The CDR3 loop is CASTPQNRKYQETQYF. The CDR3 DNA sequence: TGTGCCAGCACCCCCCAAAATAGAAAGTACCAAGAGACCCAGTACTTC.